What follows are 17 T cell receptor beta chains derived from one specimen sequenced in a study of long-term antiretroviral therapy in people with HIV. An immunoSEQ assay, version v3.0, was performed at survey level. Sequenced by immunoSEQ multiplex PCR; TCRdb stores in-frame clones only, minus some. The data contain 30,000 to 40,000 clones, 80% to 90% of them seen just once; the ten biggest clones take up under 15%. The sample here was unsorted PBMCs, taken 0.3 years after starting antiretroviral therapy. These receptors were obtained from a man aged 18 to 29 with HIV.

The chain uses TRBV6-5 and TRBJ2-7, with D unclear. Trimming removed 8 bases at V and 0 bases at J, with 17 bases between. Germline values: CDR1 MNHEY, CDR2 SVGAGI. The CDR3 sequence is 15 residues long. The CDR3 sequence is CASETYRGRSYEQYF. The CDR3 DNA follows: TGTGCCAGCGAAACTTATCGAGGTCGCTCCTACGAGCAGTACTTC.

This clone occurred once. The rearrangement uses TRBV4-2 and TRBJ2-2; 8 bases are a match to TRBD2. Losses at the gene ends were 1 base for V and 5 bases for J; bases not matched to a gene: 6. Germline CDR1 and CDR2: LGHNA and YNFKEQ. The CDR3 consists of 16 residues. CDR3 sequence: CASSQGARGGTGELFF. The CDR3 coding sequence is TGTGCCAGCAGCCAAGGGGCTCGGGGGGGGACCGGGGAGCTGTTTTTT.

The J gene is TRBJ1-5, the V gene TRBV19; 10 bases match TRBD1. CDR3 length: 14 amino acids. With 6 bases clipped from V and 7 bases from J, the junction kept 6 bases outside the gene matches. The germline gives CDR1 LNHDA, CDR2 SQIVND (reference sequence). The CDR3, as DNA: TGTGCCAGTAGATTAGGACAGGGGGGACAGCCCCAGCATTTT. Translation: CASRLGQGGQPQHF.

The chain employs TRBV13 and TRBJ2-1, with 7 bases identical to TRBD2. This CDR3 region has 15 residues. Trimming removed 5 bases from V and 6 bases from J; junction bases left unmatched: 10. Germline V gene lookup returns CDR1 PRHDT and CDR2 FYEKMQ (reference sequence). CDR3 sequence (DNA): TGTGCCAGCAGCCCCCCTTACGGGGGGAGCAATGAGCAGTTCTTC. Translated: CASSPPYGGSNEQFF.

The V call is TRBV6-6, the J call TRBJ1-1, with 11 nucleotides matching TRBD1. CDR3 length: 14 amino acids. Germline loops: CDR1 MNHNY, CDR2 SVGAGI (reference sequence). The J segment lost 4 bases and the V segment lost 4 bases, leaving 2 bases of the junction unmatched. CDR3 amino acids: CASSWGQGGTEAFF. The CDR3 DNA is TGTGCCAGCAGTTGGGGACAGGGGGGCACTGAAGCTTTCTTT.

The CDR3 DNA reads TGTGCCAGCAGCTTAGTGACGGGACGCAACTCTGGGGCCAACGTCCTGACTTTC. Its translation: CASSLVTGRNSGANVLTF. The chain couples TRBV7-2 to TRBJ2-6; D may be TRBD1 or TRBD2 (5 bases each). The CDR3 length is 18 residues. The V and J ends lost 1 base and 0 bases respectively, with 13 bases between them. In germline, CDR1 is SGHTA, CDR2 FQGNSA.

This clone came up once. The chain carries TRBV5-4 and TRBJ2-2, with TRBD1 identical over 7 bases. The CDR3 loop spans 14 amino acids. The germline CDR1 and CDR2 sequences are SGHNT and YYREEE (reference sequence). Trimming at V came to 9 bases and at J to 3 bases, leaving 8 bases not matched to a gene. CDR3 nucleotides: TGTGCCACAAAGGGGGCGGAGGACACCGGGGAGCTGTTTTTT. It codes for CATKGAEDTGELFF. The full variable domain, completed using reference TRBV5-4 and TRBJ2-2, is ETGVTQSPTHLIKTRGQQVTLRCSSQSGHNTVSWYQQALGQGPQFIFQYYREEENGRGNFPPRFSGLQFPNYSSELNVNALELDDSALYLCATKGAEDTGELFFGEGSRLTVL.

The chain has TRBV30 and TRBJ2-7, with D uncertain. The CDR3 runs to 11 residues. From germline, CDR1 is GTSNPN and CDR2 SVGIG (reference sequence). V was trimmed by 3 bases and J by 5 bases, leaving 8 bases between them. In nucleotides, the CDR3 is TGTGCCTGGAGCATCGGGCACGAGCAGTACTTC. Translation gives CAWSIGHEQYF.

The CDR3 here is CAWKAGGGWAEAFF. CDR3 bases: TGTGCCTGGAAGGCCGGTGGGGGATGGGCTGAAGCTTTCTTT. The rearrangement joins TRBV30 to TRBJ1-1; D is possibly TRBD1 (5 bases). V gave up 4 bases and J gave up 6 bases, with 18 bases separating them. Germline V gives CDR1 GTSNPN, CDR2 SVGIG (reference sequence). The CDR3 runs 14 residues. Complete variable domain (other parts from reference TRBV30 and TRBJ1-1): SQTIHQWPATLVQPVGSPLSLECTVEGTSNPNLYWYRQAAGRGLQLLFYSVGIGQISSEVPQNLSASRPQDRQFILSSKKLLLSDSGFYLCAWKAGGGWAEAFFGQGTRLTVV.

The genes are TRBV25-1 and TRBJ1-1, with 7 bases aligning to TRBD1. Germline CDR1 reads MGHDK; CDR2 reads SYGVNS. The ends lost 8 bases at V and 7 bases at J; junction bases unmatched: 13. The CDR3 sequence is 14 residues long. CDR3 bases: TGTGCCAGCCTACCGGGACAGCATCCTAATGAAGCTTTCTTT. It translates to CASLPGQHPNEAFF. Supplemented by reference TRBV25-1 and TRBJ1-1, the full variable domain reads EADIYQTPRYLVIGTGKKITLECSQTMGHDKMYWYQQDPGMELHLIHYSYGVNSTEKGDLSSESTVSRIRTEHFPLTLESARPSHTSQYLCASLPGQHPNEAFFGQGTRLTVV.

The chain joins TRBV15 to TRBJ1-3; no clear D. The CDR3 loop spans 17 amino acids. Looked up from germline, CDR1 is LNHNV and CDR2 is YYDKDF (reference sequence). With 0 bases removed from V and 0 bases from J, the gap between germline ends came to 12 bases. The CDR3, as DNA: TGTGCCACCAGCAGAGAGGGAAGGCAACGCTCTGGAAACACCATATATTTT. It translates to CATSREGRQRSGNTIYF.

The gene calls are TRBV11-3 and TRBJ2-3; D is possibly TRBD1 or TRBD2 (5 bases each). The V gene's germline CDR1 is SGHNT and CDR2 YENEEA. This CDR3 has 14 residues. Trimming removed 5 bases from V and 0 bases from J, with 9 bases in between. The CDR3 DNA follows: TGTGCCAGCAGCCCGGGACGGAGCACAGATACGCAGTATTTT. The encoded protein is CASSPGRSTDTQYF.

The chain links TRBV11-2 to TRBJ2-1; no firm D call. The CDR3 contains 16 residues. The germline V and J ends were trimmed by 8 bases and 0 bases, with 17 bases remaining between them. Per the germline V gene, CDR1 is SGHAT and CDR2 is FQNNGV. CDR3 bases: TGTGCCAGCGGAATCTTAGCTGCCACCTCCTACAATGAGCAGTTCTTC. Its translation is CASGILAATSYNEQFF.

J is TRBJ2-7 and V is TRBV2; TRBD2 might be the D (5 bases). V shed 11 bases and J shed 2 bases, with 16 bases lying between them. The CDR3 covers 13 residues. Per the germline V gene, CDR1 is SNHLY and CDR2 is FYNNEI. In DNA form, the CDR3 reads TGTGCCGCTAGAGGAGCGGCCGCCTACGAGCAGTACTTC. This encodes CAARGAAAYEQYF. The complete variable domain, with remaining parts taken from reference TRBV2 and TRBJ2-7, reads EPEVTQTPSHQVTQMGQEVILRCVPISNHLYFYWYRQILGQKVEFLVSFYNNEISEKSEIFDDQFSVERPDGSNFTLKIRSTKLEDSAMYFCAARGAAAYEQYFGPGTRLTVT.

The J gene is TRBJ1-1, the V gene TRBV6-5; D is possibly TRBD1 (6 bases). Germline V gene sequence: CDR1 MNHEY, CDR2 SVGAGI. CDR3 length: 15 residues. The germline V and J ends were trimmed by 4 bases and 1 base, with 13 bases remaining between them. In DNA, the CDR3 is TGTGCCAGCAGTTGGGGAGGGGGTAGGAACACTGAAGCTTTCTTT. Translation: CASSWGGGRNTEAFF.

The CDR3 spells CASSQGILNTEAFF. CDR3 DNA: TGTGCCAGCAGCCAAGGGATCCTGAACACTGAAGCTTTCTTT. The chain uses TRBV4-2 and TRBJ1-1, with no clear D. V dropped 1 base and J dropped 0 bases, with 6 bases sitting between them. Per the germline V gene, CDR1 is LGHNA and CDR2 is YNFKEQ. This CDR3 contains 14 residues.

V and J are TRBV2 and TRBJ2-1, with 9 bases aligning to TRBD2. Germline CDR1 is SNHLY and CDR2 is FYNNEI. The CDR3 is made up of 14 amino acids. V dropped 8 bases and J dropped 16; count of bases not matched to a gene: 18. DNA for the CDR3: TGTGCCAGCGGATACTTAGCGGCGGGGGGGCCGGACTTCTTC. This sequence encodes CASGYLAAGGPDFF. Looking up the rest from reference TRBV2 and TRBJ2-1 gives the full variable domain: EPEVTQTPSHQVTQMGQEVILRCVPISNHLYFYWYRQILGQKVEFLVSFYNNEISEKSEIFDDQFSVERPDGSNFTLKIRSTKLEDSAMYFCASGYLAAGGPDFFGPGTRLTVL.